These 24 T cell receptor beta chains were sequenced from one sample in a study of blood T cell repertoires in COVID-19. Assay used: immunoSEQ multiplex PCR; TCRdb lists only in-frame clones, some missing. The sample carries roughly 390,000 clones, less than 85% recorded once. Material: peripheral blood. The receptors come from a woman between 18 and 30 years old with acute or convalescent COVID-19.

The V call is TRBV6-2 or TRBV6-3, the J call TRBJ1-1; TRBD1 is a possible D gene (6 bases). Trimming removed 6 bases at V and 1 base at J, with 21 bases between. This CDR3 contains 17 residues. Germline CDR1 MNHEY, CDR2 SVGEGT. CDR3 amino acids: CASSPRQVQSSNTEAFF. The CDR3 region has the DNA TGTGCCAGCAGCCCTAGACAGGTCCAGTCCTCGAACACTGAAGCTTTCTTT.

The chain is built from TRBV28 and TRBJ1-1; a possible D gene is TRBD1 (5 bases). Trimming cost V 7 bases and J 0 bases, with 15 bases left between them. The CDR3 is 15 residues long. Looked up from germline, CDR1 is MDHEN and CDR2 is SYDVKM. This CDR3 is CASISGVALNTEAFF. The CDR3 DNA sequence: TGTGCCAGCATTTCGGGGGTGGCCCTGAACACTGAAGCTTTCTTT.

This clone showed up just once. The chain links TRBV15 to TRBJ1-5; possibly TRBD1 for D (6 bases). The germline V gene encodes CDR1 LNHNV and CDR2 YYDKDF (reference sequence). The CDR3 has 16 amino acids. Trimming took 3 bases from V and 0 from J, leaving 12 bases between them. In nucleotides, the CDR3 is TGTGCCACCAGCAGGGGGGACATTTATAGCAATCAGCCCCAGCATTTT. Its translation: CATSRGDIYSNQPQHF.

The DNA of the CDR3 is TGTGCCAGCAGTTACAGGGGAGAGACCCAGTACTTC. Translating it yields CASSYRGETQYF. This chain links TRBV2 with TRBJ2-5, with 7 bases fitting TRBD1. Germline-derived CDR1 and CDR2 are SNHLY and FYNNEI. The V and J ends lost 5 bases and 4 bases, in that order; junction bases with no gene match: 1. CDR3 length: 12 amino acids.

The J gene is TRBJ1-1, the V gene TRBV6-6, with 9 nucleotides matching TRBD1. The CDR3 spans 14 residues. Germline CDR1 and CDR2: MNHNY and SVGAGI (reference sequence). Germline trimming cut 5 bases from V and 5 bases from J; bases unmatched to any gene: 6. CDR3 DNA sequence: TGTGCCAGCAGTCGGGACAGGGTCGGGACTGAAGCTTTCTTT. It is translated as CASSRDRVGTEAFF.

V gene TRBV27 combines with J gene TRBJ1-6, with D perhaps matching TRBD1 (6 bases). V was trimmed by 6 bases and J by 10 bases, leaving 19 bases between them. The germline V gene encodes CDR1 MNHEY and CDR2 SMNVEV (reference sequence). The CDR3 consists of 15 residues. The CDR3 spells CASSPRGRGGSPLHF. CDR3 DNA sequence: TGTGCCAGCAGCCCCAGGGGCCGGGGTGGATCACCCCTCCACTTT.

The rearrangement links TRBV6-2 or TRBV6-3 to TRBJ2-1; TRBD2 aligns across 10 bases. The germline V gene has CDR1 MNHEY and CDR2 SVGEGT. V dropped 3 bases and J dropped 4; count of bases not matched to a gene: 6. The CDR3 contains 16 residues. CDR3 amino acids: CASSYGSGGMYNEQFF. In DNA form, the CDR3 reads TGTGCCAGCAGTTATGGTAGCGGGGGGATGTACAATGAGCAGTTCTTC.

V is TRBV18 and J is TRBJ2-3; tentative D call: TRBD1 (6 bases). Trimming cost V 3 bases and J 0 bases, with 16 bases left between them. In germline, CDR1 is KGHSH, CDR2 LQKENI. The CDR3 totals 17 residues. CDR3 DNA: TGTGCCAGCTCACCCCCCGGCGTGGGGACAAGCACAGATACGCAGTATTTT. Translation: CASSPPGVGTSTDTQYF.

CDR3 region: CASRYRDIGTDTQYF. As DNA, the CDR3 is TGTGCCAGCAGATACCGGGACATTGGGACAGATACGCAGTATTTT. The V call is TRBV6-5, the J call TRBJ2-3, with D maybe TRBD1 (6 bases). The V gene lost 6 bases and the J gene lost 3 bases, with 16 bases spanning the gap. The CDR3 contains 15 residues. Looked up from germline, CDR1 is MNHEY and CDR2 is SVGAGI.

This sequence joins TRBV9 and TRBJ2-5; perhaps TRBD1 as D (6 bases). From germline, CDR1 is SGDLS and CDR2 YYNGEE. V was clipped by 5 bases and J by 1 base, with 9 bases between them. CDR3 size: 13 residues. CDR3 nucleotides: TGTGCCAGCAGTCCGGACAGCCAAGAGACCCAGTACTTC. Translation: CASSPDSQETQYF.

The chain carries TRBV9 and TRBJ1-3; TRBD1 is a possible D gene (6 bases). Germline V gives CDR1 SGDLS, CDR2 YYNGEE. V shed 0 bases and J shed 8 bases, with 12 bases lying between them. CDR3 length equals 14 residues. CDR3 DNA sequence: TGTGCCAGCAGCGTAGCAGGGGCCGGGGACACCATATATTTT. Translated, it gives CASSVAGAGDTIYF.

J is TRBJ1-1 and V is TRBV14; D gene unclear. CDR1 is SGHDN and CDR2 is FVKESK in the germline V gene. Between the trimmed V and J ends, which lost 2 bases and 3 bases, there was a span of 22 bases. The CDR3 is 18 residues long. CDR3: CASSQRVEGAALDTEAFF. The CDR3 DNA is TGTGCCAGCAGCCAAAGGGTCGAGGGCGCGGCGCTGGACACTGAAGCTTTCTTT.

The CDR3 DNA reads TGTGCCAGCAGCCCTTCGTTTGGGACTGATATGAACACTGAAGCTTTCTTT. Its protein is CASSPSFGTDMNTEAFF. The J gene is TRBJ1-1, the V gene TRBV5-5; D perhaps matches TRBD1 (5 bases). The CDR3 has 17 amino acids. The V end was cut by 4 bases, the J end by 0 bases, with 19 bases between. The germline CDR1 and CDR2 sequences are SGHKS and YYEKEE (reference sequence).

Worth noting for this clone: This may be a read error, as it is one base from a much larger clone. The chain joins TRBV6-2 or TRBV6-3 to TRBJ2-1; perhaps TRBD1 as D (6 bases). The V gene's germline CDR1 is MNHEY and CDR2 SVGEGT. V was cut by 7 bases and J by 4 bases, with 11 bases left in between. CDR3 size: 13 residues. This CDR3 is CASTPDRYNEQFF. Here the CDR3 DNA reads TGTGCCAGCACCCCGGACAGATACAATGAGCAGTTCTTC.

The chain joins TRBV3-1 (or the pseudogene TRBV3-2) to TRBJ2-7; 14 bases agree with TRBD2. Unmatched junction bases numbered 4, after V lost 1 base and J lost 5 bases. The CDR3 runs to 16 residues. Germline-derived CDR1 and CDR2 are LGHDT and YNNKEL (reference sequence). The CDR3 loop reads CASSQGLAGGQNEQYF. DNA for the CDR3: TGTGCCAGCAGCCAAGGACTAGCGGGAGGGCAGAACGAGCAGTACTTC.

The V call is TRBV5-1, the J call TRBJ1-4; 7 bases align to TRBD1. V shed 4 bases and J 1 base; nucleotides not matched to a gene: 13. This CDR3 spans 18 amino acids. Germline CDR1 reads SGHRS; CDR2 reads YFSETQ. The CDR3 protein is CASSRGTGQAGTNEKLFF. The DNA for the CDR3 is TGCGCCAGCAGCCGGGGGACTGGACAGGCGGGAACTAATGAAAAACTGTTTTTT.

This clone was seen a single time. The rearrangement links TRBV7-9 to TRBJ1-1; possibly TRBD1 for D (6 bases). CDR1 is SEHNR and CDR2 is FQNEAQ in the germline V gene (reference sequence). The V end lost 5 bases, the J end lost 1 base, and 14 bases lay between the germline ends. This CDR3 is built from 15 residues. This CDR3 is CASSREQGTNTEAFF. The CDR3 coding sequence is TGTGCCAGCAGCCGTGAACAGGGAACGAACACTGAAGCTTTCTTT.

The chain carries TRBV15 and TRBJ1-5, with a weak D call TRBD1 (5 bases). This CDR3 is 15 amino acids long. CDR1 LNHNV and CDR2 YYDKDF come from the germline V gene (reference sequence). The V end lost 0 bases, the J end lost 6 bases, and 12 bases lay between the germline ends. CDR3 residues: CATSRDRGEAQPQHF. The DNA of the CDR3 is TGTGCCACCAGCAGAGATCGGGGGGAGGCTCAGCCCCAGCATTTT.

In DNA, the CDR3 is TGTGCCAGCACCCCGGCGGGCCAAGAGACCCAGTACTTC. It is translated as CASTPAGQETQYF. The chain uses TRBV6-2 or TRBV6-3 and TRBJ2-5; weak D call: TRBD2 (5 bases). CDR1 MNHEY and CDR2 SVGEGT come from the germline V gene. This CDR3 has 13 amino acids. Between the trimmed V and J ends, which lost 7 bases and 1 base, there was a span of 10 bases.

This clone was seen more than once but under ten times. This chain uses TRBV19 with TRBJ1-2; D may be TRBD1 (6 bases). The CDR3 has 15 amino acids. Germline V gene sequence: CDR1 LNHDA, CDR2 SQIVND (reference sequence). With 5 bases removed from V and 4 bases from J, the gap between germline ends came to 17 bases. CDR3 sequence: CASSEVGGSSYGYTF. The CDR3 bases are TGTGCCAGTAGTGAGGTTGGGGGCAGCTCCTATGGCTACACCTTC.

The rearrangement links TRBV9 to TRBJ2-3, with D tentatively TRBD2 (6 bases). Germline loops: CDR1 SGDLS, CDR2 YYNGEE. V was shortened by 0 bases and J by 5 bases, with 7 bases between the two germline ends. The CDR3 totals 13 residues. CDR3 nucleotides: TGTGCCAGCAGCGTAGGGGGGGAAGATACGCAGTATTTT. Translated, it gives CASSVGGEDTQYF.

V gene TRBV6-5 combines with J gene TRBJ1-1, with TRBD1 matching over 7 bases. Germline V gene lookup returns CDR1 MNHEY and CDR2 SVGAGI. The CDR3 length is 15 residues. V shed 2 bases, J shed 2 bases, and the junction held 5 bases outside the gene matches. CDR3 region: CASSYDRAGNTEAFF. The DNA for the CDR3 is TGTGCCAGCAGTTACGACAGGGCAGGCAACACTGAAGCTTTCTTT.

The chain employs TRBV5-6 and TRBJ2-7; the D is unclear. Trimming removed 0 bases from V and 7 bases from J, with 11 bases in between. The length of the CDR3 is 13 residues. The V gene's germline CDR1 is SGHDT and CDR2 YYEEEE. This CDR3 is CASSLDSPGEQYF. For the CDR3, the DNA is TGTGCCAGCAGCTTGGACAGTCCTGGGGAGCAGTACTTC.

The V call is TRBV7-8, the J call TRBJ1-6; D gene ambiguous. V lost 2 bases, J lost 7 bases, and 6 bases lay in between. The CDR3 is 13 amino acids. Looked up from germline, CDR1 is SGHVS and CDR2 is FQNEAQ. CDR3 residues: CASSLTENSPLHF. Written as DNA, the CDR3 is TGTGCCAGCAGCTTAACTGAGAATTCACCCCTCCACTTT.